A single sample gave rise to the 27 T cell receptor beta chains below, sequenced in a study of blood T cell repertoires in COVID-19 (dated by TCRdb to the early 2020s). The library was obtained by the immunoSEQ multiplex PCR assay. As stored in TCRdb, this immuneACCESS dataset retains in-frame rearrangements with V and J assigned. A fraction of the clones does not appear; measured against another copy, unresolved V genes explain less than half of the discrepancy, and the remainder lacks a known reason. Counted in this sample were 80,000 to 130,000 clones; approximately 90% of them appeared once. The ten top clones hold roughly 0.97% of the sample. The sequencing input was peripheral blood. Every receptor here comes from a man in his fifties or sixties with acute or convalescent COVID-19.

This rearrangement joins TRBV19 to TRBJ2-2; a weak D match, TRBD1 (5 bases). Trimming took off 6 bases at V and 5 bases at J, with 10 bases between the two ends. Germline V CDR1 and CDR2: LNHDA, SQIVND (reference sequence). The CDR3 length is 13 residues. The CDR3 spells CASRAAGTGELFF. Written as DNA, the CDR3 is TGTGCCAGTAGGGCAGCAGGGACCGGGGAGCTGTTTTTT.

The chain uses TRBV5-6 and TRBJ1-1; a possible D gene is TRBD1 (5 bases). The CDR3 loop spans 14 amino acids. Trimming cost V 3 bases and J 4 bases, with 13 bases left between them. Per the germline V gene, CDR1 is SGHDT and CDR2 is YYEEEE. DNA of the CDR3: TGTGCCAGCAGCTCCTACGACAGACCCACTGAAGCTTTCTTT. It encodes CASSSYDRPTEAFF.

The CDR3 spells CASSSIGPGADTQYF. For the CDR3, the DNA is TGCGCCAGCAGCTCTATAGGTCCGGGGGCAGATACGCAGTATTTT. The rearrangement joins TRBV5-1 to TRBJ2-3; tentatively, D is TRBD2 (6 bases). The germline V gene encodes CDR1 SGHRS and CDR2 YFSETQ. CDR3 size: 15 residues. Trimming took 3 bases from V and 4 from J, leaving 15 bases between them.

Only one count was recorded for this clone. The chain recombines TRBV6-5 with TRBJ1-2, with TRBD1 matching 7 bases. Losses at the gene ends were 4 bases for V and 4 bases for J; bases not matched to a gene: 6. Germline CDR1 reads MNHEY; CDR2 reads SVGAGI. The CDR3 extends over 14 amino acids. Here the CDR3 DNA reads TGTGCCAGCAGTTTCCGTCGACAGGGCTATGGCTACACCTTC. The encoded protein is CASSFRRQGYGYTF.

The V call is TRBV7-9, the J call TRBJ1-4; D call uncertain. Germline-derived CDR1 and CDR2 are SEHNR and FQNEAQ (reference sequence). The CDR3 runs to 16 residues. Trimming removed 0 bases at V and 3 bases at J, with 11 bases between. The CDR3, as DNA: TGTGCCAGCAGCTTAGCGATTAAAGCGGCTAATGAAAAACTGTTTTTT. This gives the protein CASSLAIKAANEKLFF.

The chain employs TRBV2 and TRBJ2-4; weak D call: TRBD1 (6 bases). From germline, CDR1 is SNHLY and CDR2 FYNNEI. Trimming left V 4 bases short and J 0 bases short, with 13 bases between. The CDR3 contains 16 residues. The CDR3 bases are TGTGCCAGCAGTGCTAGGACAGCATTAGCCAAAAACATTCAGTACTTC. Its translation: CASSARTALAKNIQYF.

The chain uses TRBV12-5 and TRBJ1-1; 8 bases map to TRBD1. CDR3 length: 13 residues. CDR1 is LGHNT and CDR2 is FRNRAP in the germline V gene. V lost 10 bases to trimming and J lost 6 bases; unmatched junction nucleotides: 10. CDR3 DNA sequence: TGTGCTACTCATACCGGGACAGGCGCTGAAGCTTTCTTT. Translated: CATHTGTGAEAFF.

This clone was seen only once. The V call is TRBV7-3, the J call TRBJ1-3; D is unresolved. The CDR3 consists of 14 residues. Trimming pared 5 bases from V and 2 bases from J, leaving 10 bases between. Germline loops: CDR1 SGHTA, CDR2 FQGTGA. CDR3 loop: CASSPTSTGNTIYF. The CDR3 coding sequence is TGTGCCAGCAGCCCAACCTCTACTGGAAACACCATATATTTT.

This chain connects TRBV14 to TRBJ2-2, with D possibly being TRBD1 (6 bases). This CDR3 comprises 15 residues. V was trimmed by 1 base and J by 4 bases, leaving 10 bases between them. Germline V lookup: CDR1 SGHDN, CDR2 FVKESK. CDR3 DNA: TGTGCCAGCAGCCAAGCCCCCAGGGGCACCGGGGAGCTGTTTTTT. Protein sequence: CASSQAPRGTGELFF.

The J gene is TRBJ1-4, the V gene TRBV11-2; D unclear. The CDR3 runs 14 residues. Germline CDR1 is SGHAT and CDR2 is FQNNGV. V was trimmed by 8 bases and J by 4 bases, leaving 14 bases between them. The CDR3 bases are TGTGCCAGCTCCTCATGGAGGGATAATGAAAAACTGTTTTTT. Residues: CASSSWRDNEKLFF.

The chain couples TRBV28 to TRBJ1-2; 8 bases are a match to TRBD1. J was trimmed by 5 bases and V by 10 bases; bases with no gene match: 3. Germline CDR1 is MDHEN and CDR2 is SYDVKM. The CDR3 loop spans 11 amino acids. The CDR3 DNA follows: TGTGCCATCGGACAGGGTTATGGCTACACCTTC. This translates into CAIGQGYGYTF.

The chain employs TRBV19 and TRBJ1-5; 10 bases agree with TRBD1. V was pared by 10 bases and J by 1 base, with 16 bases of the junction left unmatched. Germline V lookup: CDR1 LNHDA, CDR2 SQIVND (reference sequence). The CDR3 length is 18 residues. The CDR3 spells CATSFRGDRGGSNQPQHF. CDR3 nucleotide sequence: TGTGCCACCTCCTTCAGGGGGGACAGGGGTGGGAGCAATCAGCCCCAGCATTTT. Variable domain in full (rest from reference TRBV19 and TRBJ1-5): DGGITQSPKYLFRKEGQNVTLSCEQNLNHDAMYWYRQDPGQGLRLIYYSQIVNDFQKGDIAEGYSVSREKKESFPLTVTSAQKNPTAFYLCATSFRGDRGGSNQPQHFGDGTRLSIL.

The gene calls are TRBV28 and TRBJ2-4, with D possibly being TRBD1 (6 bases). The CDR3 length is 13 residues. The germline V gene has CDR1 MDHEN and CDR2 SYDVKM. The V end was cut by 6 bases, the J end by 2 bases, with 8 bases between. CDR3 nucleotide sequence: TGTGCCAGCAGACAGGGTCCCAAAAACATTCAGTACTTC. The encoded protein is CASRQGPKNIQYF. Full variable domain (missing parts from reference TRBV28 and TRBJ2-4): DVKVTQSSRYLVKRTGEKVFLECVQDMDHENMFWYRQDPGLGLRLIYFSYDVKMKEKGDIPEGYSVSREKKERFSLILESASTNQTSMYLCASRQGPKNIQYFGAGTRLSVL.

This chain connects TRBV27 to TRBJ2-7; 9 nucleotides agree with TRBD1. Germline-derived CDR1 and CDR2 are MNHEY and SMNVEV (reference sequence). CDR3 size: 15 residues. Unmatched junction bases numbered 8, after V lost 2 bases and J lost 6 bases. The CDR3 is CASSLRDRVSLEQYV. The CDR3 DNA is TGTGCCAGCAGTTTAAGGGACAGGGTAAGCCTCGAGCAGTACGTC.

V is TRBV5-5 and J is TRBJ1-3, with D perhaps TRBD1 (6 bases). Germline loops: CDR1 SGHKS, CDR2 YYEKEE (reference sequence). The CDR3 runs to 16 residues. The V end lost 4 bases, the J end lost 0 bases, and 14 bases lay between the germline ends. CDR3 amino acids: CASSPLGQPSGNTIYF. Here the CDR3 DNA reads TGTGCCAGCAGCCCCCTTGGACAGCCCTCTGGAAACACCATATATTTT. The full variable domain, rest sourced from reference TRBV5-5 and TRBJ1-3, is DAGVTQSPTHLIKTRGQQVTLRCSPISGHKSVSWYQQVLGQGPQFIFQYYEKEERGRGNFPDRFSARQFPNYSSELNVNALLLGDSALYLCASSPLGQPSGNTIYFGEGSWLTVV.

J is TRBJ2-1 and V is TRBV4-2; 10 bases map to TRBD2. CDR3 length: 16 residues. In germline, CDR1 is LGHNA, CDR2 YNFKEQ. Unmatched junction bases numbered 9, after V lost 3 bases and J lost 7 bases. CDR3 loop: CASSQEQREGRNEQFF. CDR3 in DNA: TGTGCCAGCAGCCAGGAACAGCGGGAGGGCCGGAATGAGCAGTTCTTC.

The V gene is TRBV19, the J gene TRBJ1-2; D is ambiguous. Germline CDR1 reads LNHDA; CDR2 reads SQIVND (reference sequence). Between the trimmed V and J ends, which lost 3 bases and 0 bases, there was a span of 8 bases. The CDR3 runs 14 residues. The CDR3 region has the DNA TGTGCCAGTAGTATCACTCCTGCTAACTATGGCTACACCTTC. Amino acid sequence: CASSITPANYGYTF.

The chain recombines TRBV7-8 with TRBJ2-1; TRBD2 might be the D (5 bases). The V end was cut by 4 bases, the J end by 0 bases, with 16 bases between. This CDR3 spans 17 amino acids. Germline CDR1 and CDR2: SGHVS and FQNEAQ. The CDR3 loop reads CASSYYSGVSSYNEQFF. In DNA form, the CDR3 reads TGTGCCAGCAGCTATTACTCCGGGGTTAGCTCCTACAATGAGCAGTTCTTC.

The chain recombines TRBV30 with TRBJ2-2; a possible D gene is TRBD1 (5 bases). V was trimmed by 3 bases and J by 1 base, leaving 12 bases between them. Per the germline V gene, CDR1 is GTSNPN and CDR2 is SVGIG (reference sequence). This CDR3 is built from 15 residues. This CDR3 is CAWRIRTLNTGELFF. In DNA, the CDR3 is TGTGCCTGGAGAATCCGGACATTGAACACCGGGGAGCTGTTTTTT.

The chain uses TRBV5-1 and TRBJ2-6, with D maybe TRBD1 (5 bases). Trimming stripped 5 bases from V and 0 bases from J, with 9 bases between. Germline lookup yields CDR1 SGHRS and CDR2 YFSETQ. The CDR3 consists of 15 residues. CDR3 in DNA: TGCGCCAGCAGGGTGGACAACTCTGGGGCCAACGTCCTGACTTTC. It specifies CASRVDNSGANVLTF.

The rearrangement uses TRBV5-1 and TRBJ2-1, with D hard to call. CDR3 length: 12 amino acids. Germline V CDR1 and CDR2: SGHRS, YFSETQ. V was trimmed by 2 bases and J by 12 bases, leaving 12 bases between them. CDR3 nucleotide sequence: TGCGCCAGCAGCTTATCTGGCGGTTTGCAGTTCTTC. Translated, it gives CASSLSGGLQFF.

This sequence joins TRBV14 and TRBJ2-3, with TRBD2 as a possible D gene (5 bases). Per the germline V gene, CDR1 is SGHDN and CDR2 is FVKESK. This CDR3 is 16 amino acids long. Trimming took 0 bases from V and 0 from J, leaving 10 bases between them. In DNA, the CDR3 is TGTGCCAGCAGCCAAGATTCCGCGGGCAGCACAGATACGCAGTATTTT. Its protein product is CASSQDSAGSTDTQYF.

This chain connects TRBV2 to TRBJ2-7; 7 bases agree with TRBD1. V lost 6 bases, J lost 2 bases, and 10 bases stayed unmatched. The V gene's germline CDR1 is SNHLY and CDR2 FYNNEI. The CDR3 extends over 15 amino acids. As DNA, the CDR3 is TGTGCCAGCAGACTAAGCAGGACAGGCACCTACGAGCAGTACTTC. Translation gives CASRLSRTGTYEQYF.

This CDR3 reads CASSLAGSSVDEQFF. The DNA of the CDR3 is TGCGCCAGCAGCTTAGCGGGATCCTCGGTGGATGAGCAGTTCTTC. The chain employs TRBV5-1 and TRBJ2-1; the match to TRBD2 covers 7 bases. Trimming removed 2 bases from V and 8 bases from J; junction bases left unmatched: 10. Germline V gene lookup returns CDR1 SGHRS and CDR2 YFSETQ. The CDR3 sequence is 15 residues long.

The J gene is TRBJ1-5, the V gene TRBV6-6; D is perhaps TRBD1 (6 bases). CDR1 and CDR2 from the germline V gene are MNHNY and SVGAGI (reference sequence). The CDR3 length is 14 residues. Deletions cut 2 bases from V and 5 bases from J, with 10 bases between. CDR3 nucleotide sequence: TGTGCCAGCAGTTACGTACAGGGCGATCAGCCCCAGCATTTT. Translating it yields CASSYVQGDQPQHF.

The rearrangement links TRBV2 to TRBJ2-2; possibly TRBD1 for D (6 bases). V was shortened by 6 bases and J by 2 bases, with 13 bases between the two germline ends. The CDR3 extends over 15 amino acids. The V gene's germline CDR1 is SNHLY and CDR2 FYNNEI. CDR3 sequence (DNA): TGTGCCAGCAGCCCCAGGGGCTCCAACACCGGGGAGCTGTTTTTT. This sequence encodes CASSPRGSNTGELFF.

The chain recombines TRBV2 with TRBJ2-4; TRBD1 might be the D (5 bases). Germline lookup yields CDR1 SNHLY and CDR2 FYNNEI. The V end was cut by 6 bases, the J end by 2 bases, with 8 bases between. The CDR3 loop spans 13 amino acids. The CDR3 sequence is CASSDRSKNIQYF. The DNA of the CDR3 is TGTGCCAGCAGCGACAGATCCAAAAACATTCAGTACTTC.